This T cell receptor beta chain appears in the sequencing data of a study of OX40 agonist ivuxolimab in advanced cancers. In terms of the full investigation: Ivuxolimab was an agonistic, fully human IgG2 monoclonal antibody directed against OX40 (CD134), a costimulatory receptor. Of the roughly 52 dose-escalation patients, hepatocellular carcinoma was present in around 19, melanoma in roughly 15, renal cell carcinoma in 9 and head and neck cancer in 9. Intravenous ivuxolimab was administered to patients every 2 weeks at six dose levels: 0.01, 0.1, 0.3, 1.5, 3 and 10 mg/kg. A male proportion of 75% to 85% and a mean age of roughly 58 years, ranging from about 23 to 79, were recorded for the dose-escalation cohort. Peripheral TCRbeta sequencing was intended to test whether TCR sequence diversity was altered and clonal T-cell expansion was caused by ivuxolimab. The paper reports the monotherapy dose-escalation portion (N of about 50 patients) of the phase I ivuxolimab trial. Patients were allowed to have had prior anti-PD-1, anti-PD-L1 or anti-CTLA-4 therapy, and approximately 37% of the dose-escalation patients had been treated with checkpoint inhibitors. Partial responses occurred in three dose-escalation patients, of whom one had hepatocellular carcinoma and two had cutaneous melanoma. Study-level results and caveats: Partial responders in the 0.1-3.0 mg/kg groups had among the lowest normalized peripheral clonal expansion, especially among CD8+ T cells. Low levels of normalized T-cell clonal expansion were also seen in some nonresponding patients. After ivuxolimab, more expanded clones were found on average in CD8+ T cells than in CD4+ T cells. Which antigens the clonally expanded peripheral T cells were specific for was not determined. At doses from 0.1 to 3.0 mg/kg, clonal expansion was seen in both CD4+ and CD8+ blood T cells between baseline and week 6.

The trial excluded patients who had a history of autoimmune disease or were on systemic immunosuppression. Peripheral blood for TCR sequencing was drawn from every dose cohort at baseline, at cycle 4 day 1 and at cycle 7 day 1. The samples were drawn from a first-in-human, open-label, multicenter phase I dose-escalation trial of ivuxolimab. The trial enrolled adults with locally advanced or metastatic head and neck squamous cell, hepatocellular, melanoma or renal cell carcinoma. Before TCR sequencing, CD4+ T cells and CD8+ T cells from peripheral blood were sorted into separate populations. For sequencing of the TCRbeta CDR3 region, genomic DNA was extracted from the sorted cells. TCRbeta CDR3 regions were sequenced using the immunoSEQ Assay. Held by TCRdb, this immuneACCESS table contains in-frame sequences only and omits some clones. Under half of the omission traces to an unresolved V gene where checked; the cause of the rest is unknown. The sample table contains about 90,000 clones; only one count was recorded for approximately 91% of them. The ten largest clones capture 0.3% to 0.4% of the sample.

The CDR3 starts with the cysteine, ends with the phenylalanine, and has 13 residues. Of the read, only the CDR3 DNA is kept; its 39 bases are in frame from base 1. CDR1 MNHEY and CDR2 SVGAGI were looked up in the germline V gene. The V and J ends are trimmed by 6 bases and 0 bases, leaving 8 bases between them. Details on this clone: Its binding antigen is unknown. The input lacks base qualities; no much larger clone sits a single base away.

The sequence came from an adult with an advanced solid tumor such as melanoma, head and neck, liver or kidney cancer. In this chain, TRBV6-5 is recombined with TRBJ1-2, with TRBD1 tentatively as D gene (6 bases match). The material sequenced was CD4+ or CD8+ T cells sorted from blood, taken in a trial of the OX40 agonist ivuxolimab. The CDR3 protein sequence reads: CASRGHTNYGYTF. The nucleotides are TGTGCCAGCAGGGGACACACTAACTATGGCTACACCTTC.